Below are 19 T cell receptor beta chains sequenced from a single sample in a study of low-dose radiotherapy and immunotherapy resistance in tumors. The time point here: before trial treatment. Priming of first-strand cDNA relied on TRAV- and TRBV-specific primers (covering alpha and beta chains). TCRs were amplified for approximately 21 PCR cycles with a constant-region primer and V-primer adapter. TCRdb passed the reads through MiXCR, listing each CDR3 protein once. The sample carries 35,000 to 50,000 distinct CDR3 sequences, 31% recorded once. Sample: PBMCs, taken before treatment. The receptors shown here come from a male donor with gallbladder cancer.

The chain employs TRBV9 and TRBJ2-1; 11 positions agree with TRBD2. Trimming at V came to 4 bases and at J to 8 bases, leaving 11 bases not matched to a gene. Germline V gene sequence: CDR1 SGDLS, CDR2 YYNGEE. The CDR3 spans 16 residues. The CDR3 bases are TGTGCCAGCAGCCCACATAGCGGGAGGGCCAACGATGAGCAGTTCTTC. Its translation is CASSPHSGRANDEQFF.

This clonotype occurred many times. This chain uses TRBV20-1 with TRBJ2-5; D is uncertain. CDR3 length equals 15 residues. Germline loops: CDR1 DFQATT, CDR2 SNEGSKA (reference sequence). V was trimmed by 0 bases and J by 2 bases, leaving 13 bases between them. CDR3 residues: CSARDLARVQETQYF. CDR3 DNA: TGCAGTGCTAGAGATCTCGCCCGGGTTCAAGAGACCCAGTACTTC.

This sequence joins TRBV5-1 and TRBJ2-2; D remains ambiguous. Trimming cost V 6 bases and J 2 bases, with 11 bases left between them. The CDR3 is made up of 14 amino acids. Looked up from germline, CDR1 is SGHRS and CDR2 is YFSETQ. The CDR3 DNA reads as TGCGCCAGCATTATCGAGTTCAACACCGGGGAGCTGTTTTTT. Its protein product is CASIIEFNTGELFF.

V usage is TRBV15 and J usage is TRBJ1-1, with 7 bases aligning to TRBD1. The CDR3 has 14 amino acids. The germline gives CDR1 LNHNV, CDR2 YYDKDF (reference sequence). The trim removed 3 bases at V and 6 bases at J, leaving 7 bases unmatched. The CDR3 loop reads CATSRAQGRAEAFF. The CDR3 coding sequence is TGTGCCACCAGCAGGGCACAGGGGCGCGCTGAAGCTTTCTTT.

The CDR3: CASSFAGGGINSPLHF. The CDR3, as DNA: TGTGCCAGCAGTTTCGCCGGGGGGGGGATTAATTCACCCCTCCACTTT. This chain connects TRBV6-6 to TRBJ1-6; D is perhaps TRBD1 (5 bases). This CDR3 spans 16 amino acids. V lost 4 bases to trimming and J lost 6 bases, with 16 bases between them. Germline CDR1 and CDR2: MNHNY and SVGAGI (reference sequence).

This clonotype has a count of ten or more. V is TRBV6-2 or TRBV6-3 and J is TRBJ2-3; 9 bases align to TRBD2. V lost 6 bases to trimming and J lost 7 bases; unmatched junction nucleotides: 11. Looked up from germline, CDR1 is MNHEY and CDR2 is SVGEGT. This CDR3 is 15 amino acids long. CDR3 in DNA: TGTGCCAGCAGAAGTAGCGGGGGACCAGGAAATACGCAGTATTTT. It is translated as CASRSSGGPGNTQYF.

Many counts were recorded for this clonotype. The V gene is TRBV15, the J gene TRBJ2-3; 10 bases are a match to TRBD2. Germline assignment: CDR1 LNHNV and CDR2 YYDKDF (reference sequence). The CDR3 is 15 amino acids. The J segment lost 1 base and the V segment lost 2 bases, leaving 0 bases of the junction unmatched. The CDR3 coding sequence is TGTGCCACCAGCAGAACTAGCGGGGGCACAGATACGCAGTATTTT. It is translated as CATSRTSGGTDTQYF.

The chain is built from TRBV19 and TRBJ2-3; no clear D. V gave up 1 base and J gave up 6 bases, with 11 bases separating them. Germline V gives CDR1 LNHDA, CDR2 SQIVND (reference sequence). The CDR3 sequence is 14 residues long. CDR3 bases: TGTGCCAGTAGTATAGCGGCACAAGCGGATACGCAGTATTTT. As protein: CASSIAAQADTQYF.

By its share, this clonotype is medium-sized. The chain carries TRBV28 and TRBJ2-5, with D tentatively TRBD2 (8 bases). Trimming shortened V by 6 bases and J by 5 bases, and 22 bases separated the two germline ends. This CDR3 contains 16 residues. Germline V lookup: CDR1 MDHEN, CDR2 SYDVKM. Here the CDR3 DNA reads TGTGCCAGCAGGCCCCCGGGAGGGGGCGCGTCGGAGACCCAGTACTTC. Translating gives CASRPPGGGASETQYF.

On this clonotype: This likely stems from a read error, as it lies one base from a far larger clone. The gene calls are TRBV28 and TRBJ2-1; D unresolved. This CDR3 has 16 amino acids. Germline V gene lookup returns CDR1 MDHEN and CDR2 SYDVKM. V lost 4 bases to trimming and J lost 13 bases, with 26 bases between them. CDR3 nucleotides: TGTGCCAGCAGTTATGCGACGGACGGTTTACAAGAGACCCAGTTCTTC. This gives the protein CASSYATDGLQETQFF.

This clonotype showed up many times. The chain carries TRBV20-1 and TRBJ1-4, with 9 positions matching TRBD1. Per germline, CDR1 DFQATT and CDR2 SNEGSKA (reference sequence). CDR3 size: 13 residues. J gave up 7 bases and V 4 bases, and 4 bases lay outside the gene matches. The CDR3 reads CSAKQGASEKLFF. For the CDR3, the DNA is TGCAGTGCTAAACAGGGGGCGAGTGAAAAACTGTTTTTT.

This clonotype occurred many times. V is TRBV15 and J is TRBJ2-1; D may be TRBD1 or TRBD2 (5 bases each). Germline CDR1 reads LNHNV; CDR2 reads YYDKDF (reference sequence). This CDR3 has 15 residues. With 1 base removed from V and 1 base from J, the gap between germline ends came to 8 bases. The CDR3 here is CATSRVRESYNEQFF. CDR3 in DNA: TGTGCCACCAGCAGAGTCAGGGAGTCCTACAATGAGCAGTTCTTC.

The J gene is TRBJ1-6, the V gene TRBV5-4; D is undetermined. CDR3 size: 15 residues. V lost 1 base and J lost 0, with 5 bases in between. Germline CDR1 is SGHNT and CDR2 is YYREEE (reference sequence). The CDR3 loop reads CASSLQNSYNSPLHF. The CDR3 nucleotides read TGTGCCAGCAGCTTGCAAAACTCCTATAATTCACCCCTCCACTTT.

This clonotype was counted many times. The V gene is TRBV10-3, the J gene TRBJ2-6, with D possibly being TRBD2 (6 bases). Germline V gene lookup returns CDR1 ENHRY and CDR2 SYGVKD. The V and J ends lost 8 bases and 1 base respectively, with 21 bases between them. The CDR3 spans 18 residues. The CDR3 region is CAIAQVGGRGSGANVLTF. CDR3 nucleotides: TGTGCCATCGCTCAGGTGGGGGGACGAGGTTCTGGGGCCAACGTCCTGACTTTC.

This clonotype was picked up many times. The chain joins TRBV28 to TRBJ2-7; D is possibly TRBD2 (5 bases). V was trimmed by 1 base and J by 5 bases, leaving 12 bases between them. The germline CDR1 and CDR2 sequences are MDHEN and SYDVKM. The CDR3 contains 14 residues. The CDR3 reads CASSLYSGFNEQYF. CDR3 nucleotide sequence: TGTGCCAGCAGTTTATACTCGGGGTTCAACGAGCAGTACTTC.

The chain combines TRBV10-1 with TRBJ2-2; D may be TRBD1 (8 bases). This CDR3 region has 19 residues. Per the germline V gene, CDR1 is WNHNN and CDR2 is SYGVQD (reference sequence). The germline V and J ends were trimmed by 6 bases and 3 bases, with 26 bases remaining between them. The CDR3 reads CASRLDRGGGGSHTGELFF. The CDR3, as DNA: TGCGCCAGCAGGCTCGACAGGGGAGGTGGCGGGAGCCACACCGGGGAGCTGTTTTTT.

The chain joins TRBV6-2 or TRBV6-3 to TRBJ2-2; TRBD1 matches 11 bases. With 5 bases clipped from V and 6 bases from J, the junction kept 5 bases outside the gene matches. The CDR3 loop spans 15 amino acids. The germline CDR1 and CDR2 sequences are MNHEY and SVGEGT. The CDR3 coding sequence is TGTGCCAGCAGTGAAGGGACAGGGGGTCCCGGGGAGCTGTTTTTT. Translated, it gives CASSEGTGGPGELFF.

This clonotype was picked up many times. This chain uses TRBV5-1 with TRBJ2-2; 7 bases fit TRBD1. Germline lookup yields CDR1 SGHRS and CDR2 YFSETQ. J lost 3 bases, V lost 4 bases, and 6 bases had no gene match. The length of the CDR3 is 15 residues. CDR3 in amino acids: CASSQGQRHTGELFF. Here the CDR3 DNA reads TGCGCCAGCAGCCAGGGACAGAGACACACCGGGGAGCTGTTTTTT.

This clonotype was counted many times. This chain uses TRBV11-2 with TRBJ1-1; 7 positions agree with TRBD1. CDR1 SGHAT and CDR2 FQNNGV come from the germline V gene. The ends lost 7 bases at V and 11 bases at J; junction bases unmatched: 10. The CDR3 totals 12 residues. For the CDR3, the DNA is TGTGCCAGCAAGCCGGGGGACAGTGAGGCTTTCTTT. This translates into CASKPGDSEAFF.